Each of the 10 T cell receptor beta chains below was sequenced from the same sample in a study of response to subunit inactivated influenza vaccine. MiXCR was run by TCRdb on the RT-PCR reads, yielding one entry per CDR3 protein. The data hold 590,000 or so distinct CDR3 sequences, with approximately 14% observed a single time. The material sequenced was PBMCs from blood, taken less than 15 days before vaccination. These receptors were taken from a man over 45 who received an inactivated influenza vaccine.

The V gene is TRBV18, the J gene TRBJ2-7; possible D gene TRBD1, 5 bases. Trimming left V 0 bases short and J 6 bases short, with 9 bases between. In germline, CDR1 is KGHSH, CDR2 LQKENI. This CDR3 is 13 amino acids long. CDR3 protein: CASSPPSRVEQYF. The CDR3 region has the DNA TGTGCCAGCTCACCACCGAGCAGGGTCGAGCAGTACTTC.

The rearrangement links TRBV28 to TRBJ2-3; D is perhaps TRBD1 (5 bases). The CDR3 loop spans 15 amino acids. The germline gives CDR1 MDHEN, CDR2 SYDVKM. V was clipped by 2 bases and J by 2 bases, with 11 bases between them. CDR3 sequence (DNA): TGTGCCAGCAGTTTAGTTGGACACCTCACAGATACGCAGTATTTT. Encoded protein: CASSLVGHLTDTQYF. Full variable domain (missing parts from reference TRBV28 and TRBJ2-3): DVKVTQSSRYLVKRTGEKVFLECVQDMDHENMFWYRQDPGLGLRLIYFSYDVKMKEKGDIPEGYSVSREKKERFSLILESASTNQTSMYLCASSLVGHLTDTQYFGPGTRLTVL.

V is TRBV3-1 and J is TRBJ1-2; the D gene is possibly TRBD1 (5 bases). The germline V gene has CDR1 LGHDT and CDR2 YNNKEL (reference sequence). The CDR3 spans 12 residues. Trimming took off 10 bases at V and 6 bases at J, with 15 bases between the two ends. The CDR3 DNA sequence: TGTGCCACCATGGGGCCGCGGGATGGCTACACCTTC. Translating gives CATMGPRDGYTF.

In its sample, this clonotype was seen a few times. J is TRBJ2-1 and V is TRBV4-3; D gene ambiguous. Trimming took off 0 bases at V and 7 bases at J, with 10 bases between the two ends. Germline CDR1 LGHNA, CDR2 YSLEER. The CDR3 is made up of 14 amino acids. Written as DNA, the CDR3 is TGCGCCAGCAGCCAAGACTGGGGTAGGAATGAGCAGTTCTTC. The encoded protein is CASSQDWGRNEQFF.

This clonotype was detected a few times. The chain uses TRBV7-6 and TRBJ1-6; possible D gene TRBD1, 6 bases. The germline V gene encodes CDR1 SGHVS and CDR2 FNYEAQ. CDR3 size: 15 residues. Trimming removed 0 bases at V and 7 bases at J, with 10 bases between. The CDR3 sequence is CASSLAARGNSPLHF. The DNA of the CDR3 is TGTGCCAGCAGCTTAGCGGCGAGGGGGAATTCACCCCTCCACTTT.

This clonotype was recorded a few times. The chain uses TRBV7-9 and TRBJ2-7, with TRBD2 matching over 13 bases. The CDR3 spans 16 residues. Germline trimming cut 5 bases from V and 1 base from J; bases unmatched to any gene: 5. Germline loops: CDR1 SEHNR, CDR2 FQNEAQ (reference sequence). The CDR3 nucleotides are TGTGCCAGCAGCCCGACTAGCGGGGGGATGTCCTACGAGCAGTACTTC. It is translated as CASSPTSGGMSYEQYF.

This clonotype was counted many times. The chain links TRBV7-2 to TRBJ2-1; D remains unclear. This CDR3 comprises 13 residues. CDR1 is SGHTA, CDR2 FQGNSA, per germline. V shed 0 bases and J shed 5 bases, with 5 bases lying between them. In nucleotides, the CDR3 is TGTGCCAGCAGCTTAGCCCGAGACAATGAGCAGTTCTTC. Protein: CASSLARDNEQFF.

This chain links TRBV20-1 with TRBJ2-7; D may be TRBD2 (5 bases). CDR1 and CDR2 (germline): DFQATT, SNEGSKA (reference sequence). The CDR3 is 13 residues long. Trimming removed 6 bases from V and 6 bases from J, with 18 bases in between. Here the CDR3 DNA reads TGCAGTGCCAGGATTCCGGAGGCCCGCGAGCAGTACTTC. The encoded protein is CSARIPEAREQYF.

This chain joins TRBV10-3 and TRBJ2-6; D could derive from TRBD1 or TRBD2 (5 bases each). Germline loops: CDR1 ENHRY, CDR2 SYGVKD. Trimming took off 8 bases at V and 0 bases at J, with 23 bases between the two ends. The CDR3 has 19 amino acids. The CDR3 here is CAIGYWVGDFISGANVLTF. CDR3 coding DNA: TGTGCCATCGGGTATTGGGTGGGGGATTTCATCTCTGGGGCCAACGTCCTGACTTTC.

This clonotype was recorded at least ten times. This chain uses TRBV5-1 with TRBJ2-7; possibly TRBD1 for D (6 bases). CDR3 length: 13 residues. V was shortened by 3 bases and J by 3 bases, with 10 bases between the two germline ends. The germline V gene encodes CDR1 SGHRS and CDR2 YFSETQ. CDR3 sequence (DNA): TGCGCCAGCAGCTCGACAGGATTCTACGAGCAGTACTTC. Encoded protein: CASSSTGFYEQYF.